The present TCR beta chain was sequenced within a study of identical twins. Whole-study results and caveats: The analysis was cross-sectional rather than longitudinal within donors. Abundant beta clonotypes from cord blood bore fewer insertions; memory repertoires lacked this pattern. Twin pairs had excess sharing that was weaker in beta out-of-frame sequences. Modelling approaches yielded underestimates of out-of-frame TCR alpha sharing between monozygotic twins.

Germline CDR1 is MGHRA and CDR2 is YSYEKL. The V end lost 1 base, the J end lost 6 bases, and 13 bases lay between the germline ends. The CDR3 spans 14 residues. Each CDR3 protein is one row after TCRdb ran MiXCR on the 5' RACE reads. The repertoire holds about 390,000 distinct CDR3 sequences, with about 10% as singletons. This clonotype turned up a few times. Its target is not known. The source material was naive T cells sorted from blood. The sequence derives from a woman aged 45 to 65 in good health. The chain has TRBV4-1 and TRBJ2-7; D is uncertain. The DNA of the CDR3 is TGCGCCAGCAGCCAAGGGGCAGCCGTGTTCGAGCAGTACTTC. Translating it yields CASSQGAAVFEQYF.